The 27 T cell receptor beta chains below all came from one sample that was sequenced in a study of Tregs in tolerant kidney transplant recipients. Only in-frame clones appear in the TCRdb table, and some are missing; sequencing was by immunoSEQ multiplex PCR. The table has around 120,000 clones, about 90% seen once. The sample taken for sequencing was CD4+ T cells from blood. These receptors originate from a human donor in good health.

The rearrangement uses TRBV5-6 and TRBJ2-2; possibly TRBD1 or TRBD2 for D (6 bases each). V was pared by 6 bases and J by 5 bases, with 17 bases between. CDR1 is SGHDT and CDR2 is YYEEEE in the germline V gene. CDR3 size: 15 residues. The CDR3 loop reads CASKVGHGGTGELFF. The CDR3 DNA reads TGTGCCAGCAAAGTGGGACACGGGGGAACCGGGGAGCTGTTTTTT.

A note on this clone: An end of the junction differs from the germline gene, which may be a read error. This rearrangement joins TRBV15 to TRBJ1-1; D gene ambiguous. The CDR3 runs 13 residues. Germline assignment: CDR1 LNHNV and CDR2 YYDKDF (reference sequence). The CDR3 region is CATSLVKGPEAFF. The CDR3 nucleotides read TGTGCCACCAGTCTAGTCAAAGGGCCTGAGGCTTTCTTT.

This chain uses TRBV7-9 with TRBJ2-5, with D perhaps matching TRBD1 or TRBD2 (5 bases each). Between the trimmed V and J ends, which lost 2 bases and 2 bases, there was a span of 15 bases. The germline CDR1 and CDR2 sequences are SEHNR and FQNEAQ (reference sequence). This CDR3 spans 16 amino acids. CDR3 residues: CASSLRGRTIQETQYF. CDR3 DNA sequence: TGTGCCAGCAGCTTACGGGGCAGGACGATTCAAGAGACCCAGTACTTC. The variable domain in full, completed from reference TRBV7-9 and TRBJ2-5, reads DTGVSQNPRHKITKRGQNVTFRCDPISEHNRLYWYRQTLGQGPEFLTYFQNEAQLEKSRLLSDRFSAERPKGSFSTLEIQRTEQGDSAMYLCASSLRGRTIQETQYFGPGTRLLVL.

The chain links TRBV9 to TRBJ1-1; D is ambiguous. Trimming cost V 4 bases and J 11 bases, with 18 bases left between them. The CDR3 sequence is 13 residues long. Per germline, CDR1 SGDLS and CDR2 YYNGEE. The CDR3 reads CASSPGTGAVAFF. In nucleotides, the CDR3 is TGTGCCAGCAGCCCCGGTACGGGTGCCGTGGCTTTCTTT.

The chain carries TRBV6-5 and TRBJ1-5; a weak D match, TRBD1 (5 bases). Germline V gives CDR1 MNHEY, CDR2 SVGAGI. With 4 bases removed from V and 6 bases from J, the gap between germline ends came to 13 bases. There are 14 residues in the CDR3. CDR3 sequence (DNA): TGTGCCAGCAGTTCACCTGGGGGAGCTCAGCCCCAGCATTTT. This translates into CASSSPGGAQPQHF.

The chain uses TRBV5-1 and TRBJ1-2; the D is unclear. The CDR3 consists of 13 residues. Germline assignment: CDR1 SGHRS and CDR2 YFSETQ. With 5 bases removed from V and 1 base from J, the gap between germline ends came to 9 bases. CDR3 in DNA: TGCGCCAGCAGTCGTGCGCTTAACTATGGCTACACCTTC. Translated: CASSRALNYGYTF.

The CDR3 DNA is TGCGCCAGCAGCTTGAGTATGGGGGTAGATCAGCCCCAGCATTTT. Translating gives CASSLSMGVDQPQHF. V gene TRBV5-1 combines with J gene TRBJ1-5; a possible D gene is TRBD1 (5 bases). The V gene lost 1 base and the J gene lost 5 bases, with 13 bases spanning the gap. The CDR3 is 15 amino acids. Germline-derived CDR1 and CDR2 are SGHRS and YFSETQ.

The gene calls are TRBV6-5 and TRBJ1-3; D perhaps matches TRBD1 (5 bases). The V gene's germline CDR1 is MNHEY and CDR2 SVGAGI. The ends were cut back, 5 bases at V and 2 bases at J, with 13 bases in the middle. This CDR3 region has 15 residues. The CDR3 coding sequence is TGTGCCAGCAGTCTTTTGGGCAGGGCTGGAAACACCATATATTTT. Protein: CASSLLGRAGNTIYF.

The chain is built from TRBV5-1 and TRBJ2-5; the D call may be TRBD1 or TRBD2 (5 bases each). The germline V and J ends were trimmed by 4 bases and 1 base, with 14 bases remaining between them. Germline V CDR1 and CDR2: SGHRS, YFSETQ. CDR3 length equals 15 residues. CDR3 sequence reads: CASSLVPRGQETQYF. DNA of the CDR3: TGCGCCAGCAGCCTTGTGCCGAGGGGCCAAGAGACCCAGTACTTC.

The chain combines TRBV4-1 with TRBJ2-3, with 8 bases lining up with TRBD1. From germline, CDR1 is MGHRA and CDR2 YSYEKL. V lost 4 bases and J lost 3; bases outside the gene matches: 6. This CDR3 has 15 residues. Here the CDR3 reads CASSLRTGFTDTQYF. The CDR3 nucleotides read TGCGCCAGCAGCCTCCGGACAGGGTTTACAGATACGCAGTATTTT.

The chain links TRBV27 to TRBJ1-1; perhaps TRBD1 as D (6 bases). Trimming cost V 4 bases and J 1 base, with 10 bases left between them. The CDR3 totals 14 residues. Germline assignment: CDR1 MNHEY and CDR2 SMNVEV (reference sequence). The CDR3 loop is CASSSQTGNTEAFF. For the CDR3, the DNA is TGTGCCAGCAGTTCCCAGACAGGGAACACTGAAGCTTTCTTT.

V usage is TRBV19 and J usage is TRBJ1-2; 10 bases map to TRBD1. Germline lookup yields CDR1 LNHDA and CDR2 SQIVND (reference sequence). This CDR3 comprises 14 residues. Trimming cost V 6 bases and J 5 bases; bases outside gene matches: 6. The CDR3 coding sequence is TGTGCCAGTAGCCCCCGGGACAGGGGTTATGGCTACACCTTC. This encodes CASSPRDRGYGYTF.

This clone was detected only once. J is TRBJ1-2 and V is TRBV27; D is undetermined. Trimming took 0 bases from V and 5 from J, leaving 7 bases between them. The V gene's germline CDR1 is MNHEY and CDR2 SMNVEV (reference sequence). The CDR3 length is 13 residues. CDR3 in amino acids: CASSLSGRYGYTF. For the CDR3, the DNA is TGTGCCAGCAGTTTATCGGGAAGGTATGGCTACACCTTC.

J is TRBJ2-3 and V is TRBV7-6; D is undetermined. Germline V gene data show CDR1 as SGHVS and CDR2 as FNYEAQ. The germline V and J ends were trimmed by 1 base and 0 bases, with 11 bases remaining between them. This CDR3 is 16 amino acids long. The CDR3 protein is CASSLVSGPSTDTQYF. Here the CDR3 DNA reads TGTGCCAGCAGCTTAGTATCCGGACCCAGCACAGATACGCAGTATTTT.

This clone was seen just once. The genes are TRBV6-4 and TRBJ2-1, with TRBD1 identical over 9 bases. Germline loops: CDR1 MRHNA, CDR2 SNTAGT. The CDR3 sequence is 15 residues long. Losses at the gene ends were 6 bases for V and 2 bases for J; bases not matched to a gene: 5. Here the CDR3 DNA reads TGTGCCAGCAGCCCAGGGACAGGGACCTACAATGAGCAGTTCTTC. Its protein is CASSPGTGTYNEQFF.

This chain links TRBV7-8 with TRBJ2-7; a weak D match, TRBD2 (6 bases). Germline-derived CDR1 and CDR2 are SGHVS and FQNEAQ. The V gene lost 4 bases and the J gene lost 1 base, with 23 bases spanning the gap. This CDR3 is 18 amino acids long. In nucleotides, the CDR3 is TGTGCCAGCAGCTCACCCCTCTTGGTGCTAGCGCGATCCTACGAGCAGTACTTC. It is translated as CASSSPLLVLARSYEQYF. Using reference TRBV7-8 and TRBJ2-7 for the parts outside the CDR3, the full variable domain is GAGVSQSPRYKVAKRGQDVALRCDPISGHVSLFWYQQALGQGPEFLTYFQNEAQLDKSGLPSDRFFAERPEGSVSTLKIQRTQQEDSAVYLCASSSPLLVLARSYEQYFGPGTRLTVT.

J is TRBJ2-5 and V is TRBV5-4; a possible D gene is TRBD2 (6 bases). The germline V and J ends were trimmed by 4 bases and 1 base, with 11 bases remaining between them. The V gene's germline CDR1 is SGHNT and CDR2 YYREEE (reference sequence). The length of the CDR3 is 14 residues. The CDR3 loop reads CASSKTGVQETQYF. CDR3 DNA: TGTGCCAGCAGCAAAACGGGAGTCCAAGAGACCCAGTACTTC.

J is TRBJ2-7 and V is TRBV10-1; 7 nucleotides agree with TRBD1. Germline CDR1 is WNHNN and CDR2 is SYGVQD (reference sequence). The CDR3 is made up of 14 amino acids. Trimming at V came to 3 bases and at J to 5 bases, leaving 7 bases not matched to a gene. DNA for the CDR3: TGCGCCAGCAGTGATGGGGGACAGTTTCACGAGCAGTACTTC. This codes for CASSDGGQFHEQYF.

The chain carries TRBV7-8 and TRBJ1-1, with 7 bases fitting TRBD1. J was trimmed by 3 bases and V by 0 bases; bases with no gene match: 4. From germline, CDR1 is SGHVS and CDR2 FQNEAQ. The CDR3 is 15 residues long. CDR3 protein: CASSLAGQHDTEAFF. DNA of the CDR3: TGTGCCAGCAGCTTAGCGGGACAGCACGACACTGAAGCTTTCTTT.

J is TRBJ1-2 and V is TRBV6-5, with 11 bases lining up with TRBD1. The V gene's germline CDR1 is MNHEY and CDR2 SVGAGI. The CDR3 covers 15 residues. Losses at the gene ends were 1 base for V and 7 bases for J; bases not matched to a gene: 5. For the CDR3, the DNA is TGTGCCAGCAGTTACTTGGACAGGGGGCGAGGTGGCTACACCTTC. Translating it yields CASSYLDRGRGGYTF.

The chain employs TRBV5-4 and TRBJ2-5; 9 nucleotides line up with TRBD1. Unmatched junction bases numbered 5, after V lost 0 bases and J lost 2 bases. The CDR3 is 16 residues long. Germline assignment: CDR1 SGHNT and CDR2 YYREEE (reference sequence). The CDR3 is CASSLGAGTGQETQYF. CDR3 sequence (DNA): TGTGCCAGCAGCTTGGGGGCCGGGACAGGGCAAGAGACCCAGTACTTC.

The rearrangement uses TRBV5-5 and TRBJ2-7; TRBD1 is a possible D gene (5 bases). Germline loops: CDR1 SGHKS, CDR2 YYEKEE (reference sequence). V was clipped by 7 bases and J by 0 bases, with 11 bases between them. The CDR3 length is 13 residues. The chain's CDR3 is CASQVGVSYEQYF. CDR3 nucleotides: TGTGCCAGCCAAGTAGGGGTCTCCTACGAGCAGTACTTC.

The chain links TRBV7-8 to TRBJ1-3; a possible D gene is TRBD1 (5 bases). This CDR3 has 14 residues. CDR1 is SGHVS and CDR2 is FQNEAQ in the germline V gene. The V end lost 2 bases, the J end lost 4 bases, and 9 bases lay between the germline ends. The CDR3: CASSLSSGGNTIYF. In DNA, the CDR3 is TGTGCCAGCAGCTTAAGTTCAGGGGGAAACACCATATATTTT.

The rearrangement uses TRBV10-3 and TRBJ2-7; no clear D. In germline, CDR1 is ENHRY, CDR2 SYGVKD. V lost 4 bases and J 0 bases, leaving 10 bases between the germline ends. This CDR3 is 14 amino acids long. In DNA form, the CDR3 reads TGTGCCATCAGTGCAATCGAGGACTCCTACGAGCAGTACTTC. As protein: CAISAIEDSYEQYF.

This sequence joins TRBV7-8 and TRBJ2-1; D unresolved. Trimming removed 2 bases at V and 8 bases at J, with 4 bases between. This CDR3 spans 11 amino acids. CDR1 and CDR2 from the germline V gene are SGHVS and FQNEAQ. CDR3 DNA: TGTGCCAGCAGCTTAATCGATGAGCAGTTCTTC. Its translation is CASSLIDEQFF.

This chain links TRBV5-4 with TRBJ1-1, with TRBD1 identical over 9 bases. V dropped 5 bases and J dropped 3; count of bases not matched to a gene: 11. The germline V gene encodes CDR1 SGHNT and CDR2 YYREEE (reference sequence). CDR3 length: 16 residues. The CDR3 protein is CASSSHTGGWDTEAFF. CDR3 sequence (DNA): TGTGCCAGCAGTTCGCATACAGGGGGCTGGGACACTGAAGCTTTCTTT.

The chain is built from TRBV5-6 and TRBJ1-2; the D gene is possibly TRBD1 (5 bases). Germline values: CDR1 SGHDT, CDR2 YYEEEE. The CDR3 covers 13 residues. Trimming removed 5 bases at V and 8 bases at J, with 16 bases between. CDR3 nucleotides: TGTGCCAGCAGGGCACACCGGGGGGAAGGCTACACCTTC. It codes for CASRAHRGEGYTF.